Below are 9 T cell receptor beta chains sequenced from a single sample in a study of cytomegalovirus exposure and HLA in healthy donors (dated 2017 in TCRdb). Library generation was performed with the immunoSEQ multiplex PCR assay. A mixture of 60 forward primers for TCR Vbeta segments and 13 reverse primers for TCR Jbeta segments was used in the multiplex PCR. The clones in this table, taken by TCRdb from immuneACCESS, are in-frame only. Not every clone is retained; where verified, under half of the shortfall comes from an unresolved V gene, and the cause of the rest is unknown. In all, the sample holds roughly 84,000 clones, and around three fifths of those were seen once. The ten top clones hold over 12% of the sample. Sequenced sample: PBMCs. These TCRs come from a woman between 40 and 55 years old in good health and CMV-seropositive.

As for this clone: One end of the junction fails to match germline, which may point to a read error. The genes are TRBV5-6 and TRBJ2-7; 8 bases agree with TRBD1. In germline, CDR1 is SGHDT, CDR2 YYEEEE. This CDR3 has 12 residues. This CDR3 is CASSPGQDEQYF. In nucleotides, the CDR3 is TGTGCCAGCAGCCCGGGACAGGACGAACAGTACTTC.

The chain employs TRBV11-3 and TRBJ2-1, with 14 bases lining up with TRBD2. CDR1 is SGHNT, CDR2 YENEEA, per germline. The CDR3 has 16 amino acids. The junction had 9 bases not matched to a gene; V was cut back by 5 bases and J by 9 bases. The CDR3 DNA sequence: TGTGCCAGCAGCCCCACTGGGACTAGCGGGAGTGGTGAGCAGTTCTTC. Protein sequence: CASSPTGTSGSGEQFF.

Remarks on this clone: The sample carries other DNA sequences with the same CDR3. The CDR3 sequence is CASSLTSGDYYPYF. As DNA, the CDR3 is TGCGCCAGCAGTCTGACTAGCGGGGACTACTATCCGTACTTC. This chain uses TRBV5-1 with TRBJ2-7, with TRBD2 identical over 11 bases. CDR3 size: 14 residues. Germline loops: CDR1 SGHRS, CDR2 YFSETQ. V shed 5 bases and J 12 bases; nucleotides not matched to a gene: 13. The whole variable domain, remainder taken from reference TRBV5-1 and TRBJ2-7, is KAGVTQTPRYLIKTRGQQVTLSCSPISGHRSVSWYQQTPGQGLQFLFEYFSETQRNKGNFPGRFSGRQFSNSRSEMNVSTLELGDSALYLCASSLTSGDYYPYFGPGTRLTVT.

This chain uses TRBV6-5 with TRBJ2-7, with TRBD1 as a possible D gene (5 bases). Germline CDR1 and CDR2: MNHEY and SVGAGI. V was trimmed by 7 bases and J by 4 bases, leaving 20 bases between them. This CDR3 region has 15 residues. The CDR3 reads CASKMGPAGQYEQYF. CDR3 nucleotides: TGTGCCAGCAAAATGGGGCCAGCAGGACAATACGAGCAGTACTTC.

About this clone itself: Different DNA sequences within this sample yield the same CDR3. The chain couples TRBV4-3 to TRBJ2-6; weak D call: TRBD2 (5 bases). V lost 4 bases, J lost 1 base, and 20 bases lay in between. From germline, CDR1 is LGHNA and CDR2 YSLEER. The CDR3 runs 19 residues. The chain's CDR3 is CASSPNRDYPISGANVLTF. DNA for the CDR3: TGCGCCAGCAGCCCTAACCGGGATTACCCAATTTCTGGGGCCAACGTCCTGACTTTC.

This chain joins TRBV5-5 and TRBJ2-6; D perhaps matches TRBD1 (5 bases). The CDR3 extends over 17 amino acids. CDR1 SGHKS and CDR2 YYEKEE come from the germline V gene (reference sequence). V was cut by 3 bases and J by 2 bases, with 15 bases left in between. CDR3 DNA sequence: TGTGCCAGCAGCTCTTTGGGGTGGGGCACTGGGGCCAACGTCCTGACTTTC. Protein product: CASSSLGWGTGANVLTF.

This rearrangement joins TRBV6-1 to TRBJ1-6, with TRBD1 identical over 7 bases. The CDR3 sequence is 14 residues long. From germline, CDR1 is MNHNS and CDR2 SASEGT. Trimming removed 8 bases from V and 9 bases from J; junction bases left unmatched: 10. CDR3 coding DNA: TGTGCCAGCTCTCGACAGGGTCTATCTTCACCCCTCCACTTT. Translation gives CASSRQGLSSPLHF.

The chain recombines TRBV7-7 with TRBJ2-1; perhaps TRBD1 as D (5 bases). The CDR3 has 13 amino acids. Trimming pared 5 bases from V and 4 bases from J, leaving 9 bases between. CDR1 and CDR2 (germline): SSHAT, FNYEAQ (reference sequence). The CDR3 DNA is TGTGCCAGCAGCGTAGACAGTTACAATGAGCAGTTCTTC. Its protein is CASSVDSYNEQFF.

The chain has TRBV28 and TRBJ2-5; TRBD1 aligns across 10 bases. The trim removed 6 bases at V and 5 bases at J, leaving 12 bases unmatched. The CDR3 loop spans 16 amino acids. Germline CDR1 is MDHEN and CDR2 is SYDVKM. CDR3 sequence reads: CASSTPGQGEMETQYF. The CDR3 bases are TGTGCCAGCAGCACACCAGGACAGGGGGAGATGGAGACCCAGTACTTC.